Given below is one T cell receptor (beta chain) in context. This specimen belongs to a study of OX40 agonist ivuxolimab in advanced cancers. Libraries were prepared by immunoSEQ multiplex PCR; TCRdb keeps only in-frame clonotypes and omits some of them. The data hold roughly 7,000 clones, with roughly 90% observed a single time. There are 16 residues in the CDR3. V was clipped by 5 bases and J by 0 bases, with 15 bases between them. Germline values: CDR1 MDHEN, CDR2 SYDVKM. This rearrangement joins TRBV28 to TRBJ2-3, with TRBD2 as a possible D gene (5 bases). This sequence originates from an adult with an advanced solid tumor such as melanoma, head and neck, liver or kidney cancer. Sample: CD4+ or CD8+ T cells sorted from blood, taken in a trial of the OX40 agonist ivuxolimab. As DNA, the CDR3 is TGTGCCAGCAGTCCCCACGGACTGGGCAGCACAGATACGCAGTATTTT. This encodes CASSPHGLGSTDTQYF.